The source of this T cell receptor beta chain is a study of identical twins. Only a few counts were recorded for this clonotype. Its antigen is not identified. Template switching introduced a universal primer site, and the cDNA bore unique molecular identifiers. TCRdb independently ran MiXCR on the 5' RACE reads; one entry per CDR3 protein. The sample has hundreds of thousands of distinct CDR3 sequences, 8.5% to 9% seen once. Between the trimmed V and J ends, which lost 5 bases and 0 bases, there was a span of 6 bases. In germline, CDR1 is DFQATT, CDR2 SNEGSKA (reference sequence). The CDR3 consists of 12 residues. Study findings and constraints: Fewer insertions were carried by abundant cord blood beta clonotypes, but none was seen in memory repertoires.

Donors uniformly comprised healthy Caucasians. These data also formed part of another study, on yellow fever vaccine responses in identical twins.

Sequencing was carried out using PBMCs. The rearrangement uses TRBV20-1 and TRBJ2-3; no definite D call. The sequence was collected from a woman aged 18-35 years in good health. The CDR3 coding sequence is TGCAGTGCTCGGCCTAGCACAGATACGCAGTATTTT. Translating it yields CSARPSTDTQYF.